Each of the 6 T cell receptor beta chains below was sequenced from the same sample in a study of glioma-infiltrating T cells. Using RNA template, CDR3s of TCR alpha and beta were amplified with iRepertoire arm-PCR. TCRdb re-called the multiplex PCR reads with MiXCR, one entry per CDR3 protein. The data contain around 170,000 distinct CDR3 sequences, around 42% of them singletons. Material: glioma tissue, nonneoplastic brain tissue, or PBMCs (not recorded which). The receptors here all came from a human donor with low-grade glioma or glioblastoma, undergoing nonglioma brain surgery, or in good health (not recorded which).

This clonotype was detected a few times. This may stem from a read error, because a much larger clone lies one nucleotide away. Since the CDR3 does not end with the conserved phenylalanine or tryptophan, this likely comes from a read error. V gene TRBV6-1 combines with J gene TRBJ2-1; perhaps TRBD1 as D (6 bases). The V end was cut by 6 bases, the J end by 6 bases, with 12 bases between. Germline CDR1 reads MNHNS; CDR2 reads SASEGT. This CDR3 has 13 amino acids. CDR3 region: CASSQGLSNEQFL. CDR3 DNA sequence: TGTGCCAGCAGCCAGGGGTTGAGCAATGAGCAGTTCCTC.

As regards this clonotype: A read error is possible here, since a much larger clone lies one base away. The J gene is TRBJ1-2, the V gene TRBV6-1; unclear D gene. Germline V gene lookup returns CDR1 MNHNS and CDR2 SASEGT. CDR3 length: 15 residues. In DNA form, the CDR3 reads TGTGCCAGCAGTCGAGGAGATCTTCTGGGCTATGGCTCCACCTTC. Protein sequence: CASSRGDLLGYGSTF.

This clonotype was counted ten times or more. J is TRBJ1-1 and V is TRBV6-1; D is unclear. The length of the CDR3 is 13 residues. Germline CDR1 is MNHNS and CDR2 is SASEGT. V was shortened by 6 bases and J by 2 bases, with 10 bases between the two germline ends. CDR3 DNA sequence: TGTGCCAGCAGCCCGAATCGTAACACTGAAGCTTTCTTT. This encodes CASSPNRNTEAFF.

V usage is TRBV29-1 and J usage is TRBJ2-7, with D unclear. Between the trimmed V and J ends, which lost 4 bases and 5 bases, there was a span of 9 bases. Germline V gene sequence: CDR1 SQVTM, CDR2 ANQGSEA. CDR3 size: 11 residues. CDR3: CSVVVVHEQYF. As DNA, the CDR3 is TGCAGCGTTGTAGTCGTCCACGAGCAGTACTTC.

This clonotype was detected ten times or more. The chain joins TRBV6-1 to TRBJ2-1; 7 nucleotides align to TRBD1. The CDR3 totals 14 residues. V was pared by 6 bases and J by 7 bases, with 9 bases of the junction left unmatched. Germline V gene data show CDR1 as MNHNS and CDR2 as SASEGT. The DNA of the CDR3 is TGTGCCAGCAGCGAAAAGGACAGGTCGAATGAGCAGTTCTTC. Translating it yields CASSEKDRSNEQFF.

To note about this clonotype: A much bigger clone sits one base away, suggesting this may be a read error. V gene TRBV19 combines with J gene TRBJ1-1, with D uncertain. Germline-derived CDR1 and CDR2 are LNHDA and SQIVND (reference sequence). V lost 7 bases to trimming and J lost 1 base, with 10 bases between them. The CDR3 totals 13 residues. The CDR3 loop is CASNVTKNTEAFF. CDR3 DNA: TGTGCCAGTAATGTCACGAAGAACACTGAAGCTTTCTTT.